This is a list of T cell receptor beta chains from one sample in a study of blood T cell repertoires in COVID-19. The assay was immunoSEQ multiplex PCR, and TCRdb's table has in-frame clones only and misses some. In the table there are 100,000 to 150,000 clones, about 85% of which are singletons. Sequencing input: peripheral blood. These TCRs come from an elderly woman with acute or convalescent COVID-19. Each CDR3 is given with its conserved first and last residue. Each record gives: D gene, J gene, V gene, clone size, CDR3 length, CDR3 protein, CDR3 DNA. D genes are given only for firm matches. Size is omitted from some rows. Given values are once, few, many or a class for expanded clones.

D: .; J: TRBJ1-1; V: TRBV19; size: .; length: 13; CDR3: CASSMEPYTEAFF; DNA: TGTGCCAGTAGTATGGAGCCTTACACTGAAGCTTTCTTT
D: .; J: TRBJ1-6; V: TRBV6-5; size: .; length: 14; CDR3: CASNVAGNNSPLHF; DNA: TGTGCCAGCAATGTGGCGGGAAATAATTCACCCCTCCACTTT
D: .; J: TRBJ1-1; V: TRBV18; size: few; length: 14; CDR3: CASSPGRLNTEAFF; DNA: TGTGCCAGCTCACCGGGGCGACTTAACACTGAAGCTTTCTTT
D: .; J: TRBJ2-5; V: TRBV6-5; size: .; length: 12; CDR3: CASSRQGGTQYF; DNA: TGTGCCAGCAGCCGACAGGGAGGGACCCAGTACTTC
D: TRBD1; J: TRBJ1-3; V: TRBV6-5; size: .; length: 14; CDR3: CASRTGTEGNTIYF; DNA: TGTGCCAGCAGGACCGGGACAGAAGGAAACACCATATATTTT
D: .; J: TRBJ1-3; V: TRBV5-1; size: .; length: 14; CDR3: CASSLGTDGNTIYF; DNA: TGCGCCAGCAGCTTGGGTACAGACGGAAACACCATATATTTT
D: TRBD2; J: TRBJ2-1; V: TRBV6-4; size: .; length: 15; CDR3: CASSEVAGGVNEQFF; DNA: TGTGCCAGCAGTGAAGTAGCGGGGGGCGTCAATGAGCAGTTCTTC
D: .; J: TRBJ1-2; V: TRBV5-1; size: .; length: 15; CDR3: CASSLGQLANYGYTF; DNA: TGCGCCAGCAGCCTAGGACAGCTAGCTAACTATGGCTACACCTTC
D: .; J: TRBJ2-5; V: TRBV6-2/TRBV6-3; size: .; length: 13; CDR3: CASSSRVRETQYF; DNA: TGTGCCAGCAGTTCCAGGGTTCGGGAGACCCAGTACTTC
D: .; J: TRBJ2-6; V: TRBV11-1; size: .; length: 14; CDR3: CASSPVSGANVLTF; DNA: TGTGCCAGCAGCCCCGTTTCTGGGGCCAACGTCCTGACTTTC
D: .; J: TRBJ1-1; V: TRBV7-8; size: .; length: 14; CDR3: CASSLSTADTEAFF; DNA: TGTGCCAGCAGCCTTTCTACAGCGGACACTGAAGCTTTCTTT
D: TRBD1; J: TRBJ2-2; V: TRBV7-9; size: .; length: 17; CDR3: CASSLTDRVGGTGELFF; DNA: TGTGCCAGCAGCCTCACGGACAGGGTTGGTGGAACCGGGGAGCTGTTTTTT
D: TRBD1; J: TRBJ2-2; V: TRBV4-2; size: .; length: 14; CDR3: CASSQGDRAGELFF; DNA: TGTGCCAGCAGCCAGGGTGACAGGGCCGGGGAGCTGTTTTTT
D: .; J: TRBJ2-5; V: TRBV4-1; size: few; length: 16; CDR3: CASSPRGGGIGETQYF; DNA: TGCGCCAGCAGCCCCCGTGGTGGAGGTATCGGAGAGACCCAGTACTTC
D: .; J: TRBJ2-6; V: TRBV21-1; size: .; length: 18; CDR3: CASSRKPNRVSGANVLTF; DNA: TGTGCCAGCAGTCGCAAGCCCAACAGGGTCTCTGGGGCCAACGTCCTGACTTTC
D: .; J: TRBJ1-2; V: TRBV19; size: .; length: 13; CDR3: CASDTGSDYGYTF; DNA: TGTGCCAGTGACACAGGGAGTGACTATGGCTACACCTTC
D: TRBD1; J: TRBJ1-6; V: TRBV5-6; size: .; length: 14; CDR3: CASRQTGGYSPLHF; DNA: TGTGCCAGCCGACAGACAGGGGGGTATTCACCCCTCCACTTT
D: TRBD1; J: TRBJ2-7; V: TRBV5-5; size: .; length: 15; CDR3: CASSLAGTGIHEQYF; DNA: TGTGCCAGCAGCTTGGCCGGGACAGGGATCCACGAGCAGTACTTC
D: TRBD1; J: TRBJ1-4; V: TRBV4-2; size: .; length: 16; CDR3: CASSPKFGTAGEKLFF; DNA: TGTGCCAGCAGCCCTAAATTCGGGACAGCGGGTGAAAAACTGTTTTTT
D: .; J: TRBJ1-1; V: TRBV10-3; size: .; length: 15; CDR3: CAISDGRGMNTEAFF; DNA: TGTGCCATCAGTGATGGCCGGGGGATGAACACTGAAGCTTTCTTT
D: .; J: TRBJ1-2; V: TRBV6-5; size: .; length: 12; CDR3: CASSYGGRGYTF; DNA: TGTGCCAGCAGTTACGGGGGGAGAGGCTACACCTTC
D: .; J: TRBJ2-7; V: TRBV5-4; size: once; length: 11; CDR3: CASSLYYEQYF; DNA: TGTGCCAGCAGCCTTTATTACGAGCAGTACTTC
D: .; J: TRBJ1-1; V: TRBV7-3; size: .; length: 12; CDR3: CASSSQGSSAFF; DNA: TGTGCCAGCAGCTCCCAGGGGAGTAGCGCTTTCTTT
D: .; J: TRBJ1-4; V: TRBV5-1; size: .; length: 14; CDR3: CASSLGQVGEKLFF; DNA: TGCGCCAGCAGCTTGGGTCAGGTTGGGGAAAAACTGTTTTTT
D: TRBD1; J: TRBJ1-2; V: TRBV19; size: .; length: 19; CDR3: CASSSTGTGRGRTNYGYTF; DNA: TGTGCCAGTAGTTCGACCGGGACAGGGCGGGGAAGAACTAACTATGGCTACACCTTC
D: .; J: TRBJ1-4; V: TRBV28; size: .; length: 13; CDR3: CASWGQSNEKLFF; DNA: TGTGCCAGCTGGGGCCAGTCTAATGAAAAACTGTTTTTT
D: TRBD1; J: TRBJ1-6; V: TRBV6-5; size: .; length: 15; CDR3: CASSYSGRGNSPLHF; DNA: TGTGCCAGCAGTTACTCGGGCAGGGGGAATTCACCCCTCCACTTT
D: .; J: TRBJ1-1; V: TRBV28; size: .; length: 13; CDR3: CASSPPQLHEAFF; DNA: TGTGCCAGCAGCCCCCCACAGCTACATGAAGCTTTCTTT
D: .; J: TRBJ1-1; V: TRBV29-1; size: .; length: 13; CDR3: CSVQGQVATEAFF; DNA: TGCAGCGTCCAAGGACAAGTAGCAACTGAAGCTTTCTTT
D: TRBD1; J: TRBJ2-5; V: TRBV19; size: .; length: 13; CDR3: CASSITGAETQYF; DNA: TGTGCCAGTAGTATTACAGGGGCAGAGACCCAGTACTTC
D: .; J: TRBJ2-1; V: TRBV7-3; size: once; length: 13; CDR3: CASSLNTGLEQFF; DNA: TGTGCCAGCAGCTTAAATACAGGCCTTGAGCAGTTCTTC
D: .; J: TRBJ2-1; V: TRBV2; size: .; length: 16; CDR3: CASSETARGSYNEQFF; DNA: TGTGCCAGCAGTGAAACGGCGCGAGGGTCCTACAATGAGCAGTTCTTC
D: TRBD1; J: TRBJ1-5; V: TRBV10-3; size: .; length: 13; CDR3: CAIRDRADQPQHF; DNA: TGTGCCATCAGAGACAGGGCCGATCAGCCCCAGCATTTT
D: .; J: TRBJ1-6; V: TRBV3-1/TRBV3-2; size: few; length: 13; CDR3: CASRSSYNSPLHF; DNA: TGTGCCAGCCGGAGCTCCTATAATTCACCCCTCCACTTT
D: .; J: TRBJ1-3; V: TRBV6-1; size: .; length: 16; CDR3: CASSGLTVSSGNTIYF; DNA: TGTGCCAGCAGTGGCCTCACGGTGAGCTCTGGAAACACCATATATTTT
D: TRBD1; J: TRBJ2-3; V: TRBV29-1; size: .; length: 15; CDR3: CSFTPGQGASDTQYF; DNA: TGCAGCTTTACGCCGGGACAGGGGGCGTCAGATACGCAGTATTTT
D: .; J: TRBJ1-1; V: TRBV19; size: .; length: 15; CDR3: CASSITSYPNTEAFF; DNA: TGTGCCAGTAGTATAACGAGCTATCCGAACACTGAAGCTTTCTTT
D: .; J: TRBJ1-5; V: TRBV4-1; size: .; length: 14; CDR3: CASSQEPFRQPQHF; DNA: TGCGCCAGCAGCCAAGAACCCTTCAGGCAGCCCCAGCATTTT
D: .; J: TRBJ2-3; V: TRBV28; size: .; length: 15; CDR3: CASSFSRARPDTQYF; DNA: TGTGCCAGCAGTTTCTCTCGAGCGAGACCGGATACGCAGTATTTT
D: .; J: TRBJ1-1; V: TRBV7-2; size: .; length: 15; CDR3: CASSTQSRAGTEAFF; DNA: TGTGCCAGCAGCACCCAATCCAGGGCTGGCACTGAAGCTTTCTTT
D: .; J: TRBJ1-5; V: TRBV6-5; size: .; length: 13; CDR3: CASSVTANQPQHF; DNA: TGTGCCAGCAGCGTAACAGCTAATCAGCCCCAGCATTTT
D: TRBD2; J: TRBJ2-7; V: TRBV29-1; size: .; length: 14; CDR3: CSVGGRGPAYEQYF; DNA: TGCAGCGTTGGGGGGAGGGGTCCAGCTTACGAGCAGTACTTC
D: TRBD1; J: TRBJ2-2; V: TRBV5-8; size: .; length: 14; CDR3: CASSSGQRTGELFF; DNA: TGTGCCAGCAGCTCGGGACAGCGCACCGGGGAGCTGTTTTTT
D: TRBD1; J: TRBJ2-7; V: TRBV7-9; size: .; length: 14; CDR3: CASSLPQGAYEQYF; DNA: TGTGCCAGCAGCTTGCCTCAGGGGGCATACGAGCAGTACTTC
D: .; J: TRBJ1-4; V: TRBV9; size: .; length: 16; CDR3: CASSVEGRQSGEKLFF; DNA: TGTGCCAGCAGCGTGGAGGGGCGCCAGTCAGGTGAAAAACTGTTTTTT
D: .; J: TRBJ2-4; V: TRBV19; size: .; length: 15; CDR3: CASTGSVGAKNIQYF; DNA: TGTGCCAGTACGGGTTCAGTAGGAGCCAAAAACATTCAGTACTTC
D: TRBD1; J: TRBJ1-2; V: TRBV5-1; size: .; length: 16; CDR3: CASSLGDRAFSYGYTF; DNA: TGCGCCAGCAGCTTGGGGGACAGGGCCTTTTCCTATGGCTACACCTTC
D: TRBD1; J: TRBJ1-1; V: TRBV4-3; size: .; length: 13; CDR3: CASSRTGNTEAFF; DNA: TGCGCCAGCAGCCGGACAGGGAACACTGAAGCTTTCTTT
D: TRBD1; J: TRBJ2-5; V: TRBV3-1/TRBV3-2; size: .; length: 14; CDR3: CASSQDWGQVTQYF; DNA: TGTGCCAGCAGCCAAGATTGGGGACAGGTGACCCAGTACTTC
D: TRBD1; J: TRBJ1-2; V: TRBV5-1; size: once; length: 17; CDR3: CASSVSGGGPGAYGYTF; DNA: TGCGCCAGCTCGGTATCAGGGGGCGGCCCTGGGGCCTATGGCTACACCTTC
D: TRBD1; J: TRBJ1-2; V: TRBV7-9; size: once; length: 15; CDR3: CASSLAPDRGNGYTF; DNA: TGTGCCAGCAGCTTAGCCCCCGACAGGGGCAATGGCTACACCTTC
D: .; J: TRBJ2-2; V: TRBV7-8; size: .; length: 16; CDR3: CASSPRGQGTTGELFF; DNA: TGTGCCAGCAGCCCCAGGGGCCAGGGCACCACCGGGGAGCTGTTTTTT
D: .; J: TRBJ1-5; V: TRBV12-3/TRBV12-4; size: .; length: 13; CDR3: CASSSQGQQPQHF; DNA: TGTGCCAGCAGTTCACAGGGCCAGCAGCCCCAGCATTTT
D: .; J: TRBJ2-1; V: TRBV9; size: .; length: 14; CDR3: CASSVVKGSNEQFF; DNA: TGTGCCAGCAGCGTAGTAAAAGGGAGCAATGAGCAGTTCTTC
D: TRBD1; J: TRBJ1-2; V: TRBV5-6; size: .; length: 15; CDR3: CASRPGQGANYGYTF; DNA: TGTGCCAGCAGACCGGGACAGGGGGCAAACTATGGCTACACCTTC